This T cell receptor beta chain was captured in a study of identical twins. This clonotype was counted only a few times. The CDR3 covers 15 residues. V was trimmed by 5 bases and J by 7 bases, leaving 21 bases between them. Germline loops: CDR1 MNHNS, CDR2 SASEGT. A single record per CDR3 protein comes from TCRdb applying MiXCR to the 5' RACE reads. In the table there are roughly 720,000 distinct CDR3 sequences, 18% of which are singletons. This same sample was also taken into another study, of T cells expressing NK-cell markers. This second report adds: Seven donors tested HCMV-seropositive and one tested seronegative among the eight sequenced.

Material: PBMCs. This sequence originates from a woman under 30 in good health. This chain connects TRBV6-1 to TRBJ2-7, with D possibly TRBD2 on 5 matching bases. CDR3 sequence (DNA): TGTGCCAGCAGTCGCCCCTCGGGGTCTATTGGGGAGCAGTACTTC. Its protein is CASSRPSGSIGEQYF.